A selection of T cell receptor beta chains follows, all from one sample in a study of blood T cell repertoires in COVID-19. TCRdb's table, derived via immunoSEQ multiplex PCR, lists solely in-frame clones and lacks some. Here the sample spans around 250,000 clones, approximately 90% being singletons. Source material: peripheral blood. These TCRs come from a woman under 40 with active or convalescent COVID-19. CDR3s include the opening cysteine and the closing phenylalanine or tryptophan. Fields, in order: D gene, V gene, J gene, CDR3 length, clone size, CDR3 protein, CDR3 DNA. A D gene is named only where the DNA matches it firmly. Clone size is given for some rows only: seen once, a few or many times, or a class if the clone is expanded.

.	TRBV7-2	TRBJ2-5	17	once	CASSPKSGSNHQETQYF	TGTGCCAGCAGCCCTAAATCGGGGTCCAACCACCAAGAGACCCAGTACTTC
.	TRBV28	TRBJ1-6	15	.	CASSNIRTVNSPLHF	TGTGCCAGCAGCAATATTAGGACAGTTAATTCACCCCTCCACTTT
.	TRBV7-9	TRBJ1-5	15	.	CASSLGGRSNQPQHF	TGTGCCAGCAGCTTGGGGGGTCGGAGCAATCAGCCCCAGCATTTT
.	TRBV5-1	TRBJ2-7	14	.	CASSLLPGEGEQYF	TGCGCCAGCAGCCTATTACCGGGAGAGGGCGAGCAGTACTTC
TRBD1	TRBV25-1	TRBJ2-3	16	.	CASSESRTGGTDTQYF	TGTGCCAGCAGTGAATCCAGGACAGGGGGGACAGATACGCAGTATTTT
TRBD1	TRBV7-6	TRBJ2-6	18	.	CASSPRTGINSGANVLTF	TGTGCCAGCAGCCCCCGGACAGGGATCAACTCTGGGGCCAACGTCCTGACTTTC
TRBD1	TRBV7-9	TRBJ1-1	15	.	CASSPTGGAGTEAFF	TGTGCCAGCAGCCCAACAGGGGGCGCGGGAACTGAAGCTTTCTTT
.	TRBV6-6	TRBJ1-2	14	.	CASSYSEGPNGYTF	TGTGCCAGCAGTTACTCGGAGGGACCCAATGGCTACACCTTC
TRBD2	TRBV6-1	TRBJ2-1	16	.	CASSEKASGGFYEQFF	TGTGCCAGCAGTGAAAAAGCTAGCGGGGGATTCTATGAGCAGTTCTTC
TRBD2	TRBV18	TRBJ2-1	18	.	CASSPTMAGGASYNEQFF	TGTGCCAGCTCACCAACGATGGCCGGGGGGGCCTCCTACAATGAGCAGTTCTTC
.	TRBV6-6	TRBJ1-2	14	few	CASSASGTYYGYTF	TGTGCCAGCAGTGCCTCCGGGACATACTATGGCTACACCTTC
TRBD2	TRBV6-5	TRBJ2-5	14	.	CASSRAGGGETQYF	TGTGCCAGCAGTCGAGCGGGGGGGGGCGAGACCCAGTACTTC
.	TRBV5-1	TRBJ2-7	13	.	CASSLGRPYEQYF	TGCGCCAGCAGCTTGGGCAGGCCCTACGAGCAGTACTTC
.	TRBV5-1	TRBJ1-2	15	.	CASSGSTSGNYGYTF	TGCGCCAGCAGTGGTTCTACCTCGGGGAACTATGGCTACACCTTC
.	TRBV5-4	TRBJ2-7	17	.	CASSLAARAGASYEQYF	TGTGCCAGCAGCTTGGCGGCCAGGGCGGGGGCCTCCTACGAGCAGTACTTC
.	TRBV3-1/TRBV3-2	TRBJ1-3	15	few	CASSHPARAGNTIYF	TGTGCCAGCAGCCACCCCGCCAGGGCTGGAAACACCATATATTTT
TRBD1	TRBV28	TRBJ1-2	14	.	CASSQGAGNYGYTF	TGTGCCAGCAGTCAGGGGGCAGGGAACTATGGCTACACCTTC
.	TRBV5-1	TRBJ2-7	15	.	CASSLAPTGPGEQYF	TGCGCCAGCAGCTTGGCCCCGACAGGTCCCGGCGAGCAGTACTTC
TRBD1	TRBV6-5	TRBJ1-6	16	few	CASSSPDRGYNSPLHF	TGTGCCAGCAGTTCCCCGGACAGGGGTTATAATTCACCCCTCCACTTT
TRBD1	TRBV7-2	TRBJ1-2	15	.	CASSQYRDRANGYTF	TGTGCCAGCAGCCAATACCGGGACAGGGCGAATGGCTACACCTTC
.	TRBV29-1	TRBJ1-1	13	.	CSVERRMNTEAFF	TGCAGCGTTGAGAGGCGGATGAACACTGAAGCTTTCTTT
.	TRBV6-1	TRBJ1-2	13	few	CASSSDRHNGYTF	TGTGCCAGCAGCAGCGACAGGCACAATGGCTACACCTTC
.	TRBV10-1	TRBJ1-5	14	.	CASRATALNQPQHF	TGCGCCAGCAGGGCGACAGCGCTCAATCAGCCCCAGCATTTT
.	TRBV2	TRBJ2-7	13	.	CASLTGLTYEQYF	TGTGCCAGCCTCACAGGTCTAACCTACGAGCAGTACTTC
TRBD1	TRBV7-6	TRBJ1-1	15	.	CASSSEQGLNTEAFF	TGTGCCAGCAGCTCAGAACAGGGGTTGAACACTGAAGCTTTCTTT
TRBD1	TRBV7-9	TRBJ1-5	15	few	CASTSTGNPNQPQHF	TGTGCCAGCACCTCGACAGGGAACCCTAATCAGCCCCAGCATTTT
.	TRBV24-1	TRBJ1-1	13	.	CATSDYRAGEAFF	TGTGCCACCAGTGATTACAGGGCCGGTGAAGCTTTCTTT
TRBD1	TRBV28	TRBJ2-1	16	.	CASSLLGTGVENEQFF	TGTGCCAGCAGTTTATTAGGGACAGGGGTTGAGAATGAGCAGTTCTTC
.	TRBV18	TRBJ1-4	19	.	CASSPRGPSTGATNEKLFF	TGTGCCAGCTCACCACGAGGACCTTCGACAGGTGCAACTAATGAAAAACTGTTTTTT
TRBD1	TRBV5-6	TRBJ1-1	16	.	CASSLIDADRDTEAFF	TGTGCCAGCAGCTTGATAGACGCAGACAGGGACACTGAAGCTTTCTTT
TRBD1	TRBV19	TRBJ1-6	15	few	CASTPQGGYNSPLHF	TGTGCCAGTACCCCCCAGGGGGGATATAATTCACCCCTCCACTTT
.	TRBV5-8	TRBJ1-4	15	.	CASSVSQGINEKLFF	TGTGCCAGCAGCGTATCTCAGGGGATTAATGAAAAACTGTTTTTT
.	TRBV5-4	TRBJ2-1	14	.	CASSLEGPFNEQFF	TGTGCCAGCAGCTTGGAGGGGCCCTTCAATGAGCAGTTCTTC
.	TRBV6-5	TRBJ1-1	14	.	CASTGGGGRTEAFF	TGTGCCAGCACTGGGGGAGGGGGACGCACTGAAGCTTTCTTT
.	TRBV19	TRBJ1-1	11	.	CASRGRAEAFF	TGTGCCAGTAGGGGCAGGGCTGAAGCTTTCTTT
TRBD1	TRBV4-1	TRBJ1-2	16	.	CASSQDPAGGRYGYTF	TGCGCCAGCAGCCAAGATCCGGCAGGGGGTCGCTATGGCTACACCTTC
TRBD2	TRBV7-2	TRBJ2-7	17	.	CASSLHPASGSSWGQYF	TGTGCCAGCAGCCTACACCCGGCTAGCGGGTCTTCCTGGGGGCAGTACTTC
.	TRBV3-1/TRBV3-2	TRBJ1-2	14	once	CASSPGSRSWGYTF	TGTGCCAGCAGCCCTGGCAGCAGGTCTTGGGGCTACACCTTC
.	TRBV18	TRBJ1-4	13	.	CASSLVRDEKLFF	TGTGCCAGCTCACTTGTCAGGGATGAAAAACTGTTTTTT